Below, 25 T cell receptor beta chains from the same sample are listed, as sequenced in a study of T cell repertoires in cytomegalovirus infection. The antigens of these receptors remain unknown. One entry per CDR3 protein results from TCRdb running MiXCR on the reads. The profile shows about 920,000 distinct CDR3 sequences, roughly 31% of them singletons. The material sequenced was cultured CD8+ T cells from PBMCs, taken from culture after CMV antigen stimulation. The receptors derive from a human donor in good health (CMV status not recorded). Some clones in this sample may be carry-over from other donors' samples.

This rearrangement joins TRBV18 to TRBJ2-7; no reliable D call. CDR1 is KGHSH, CDR2 LQKENI, per germline. The CDR3 runs 17 residues. Trimming cost V 3 bases and J 1 base, with 19 bases left between them. The CDR3 DNA is TGTGCCAGCTCACCCCGCCCCTATCAAGGCGATTCCTACGAGCAGTACTTC. Its translation: CASSPRPYQGDSYEQYF.

Remarks on this clonotype: This CDR3 is missing its conserved last phenylalanine or tryptophan, likely due to a read error. Here the CDR3 DNA reads TGTGCCATCAGTGAGGGGACCCCGGAGGAGCAGTACCTC. Its translation is CAISEGTPEEQYL. This chain links TRBV10-3 with TRBJ2-7, with D perhaps being TRBD1 or TRBD2 (5 bases each). Trimming left V 2 bases short and J 7 bases short, with 12 bases between. The CDR3 runs to 13 residues. Germline-derived CDR1 and CDR2 are ENHRY and SYGVKD.

The chain uses TRBV7-8 and TRBJ1-5; TRBD1 agrees at 11 bases. In germline, CDR1 is SGHVS, CDR2 FQNEAQ. With V trimmed by 4 bases and J by 3 bases, 11 bases remained unmatched. This CDR3 region has 18 residues. CDR3 sequence reads: CASSYRDRGSLINQPQHF. The CDR3 DNA reads as TGTGCCAGCAGCTACCGGGACAGGGGGTCTCTTATCAATCAGCCCCAGCATTTT.

This chain uses TRBV12-5 with TRBJ1-6, with D perhaps matching TRBD1 (5 bases). V lost 1 base to trimming and J lost 7 bases, with 26 bases between them. The length of the CDR3 is 20 residues. Looked up from germline, CDR1 is LGHNT and CDR2 is FRNRAP. The CDR3 here is CASGLAPQAWGVGWNSPLHF. DNA of the CDR3: TGTGCTAGTGGTTTGGCCCCTCAGGCGTGGGGCGTGGGTTGGAATTCACCCCTCCACTTT.

The rearrangement joins TRBV27 to TRBJ1-1; TRBD1 might be the D (5 bases). V was clipped by 1 base and J by 5 bases, with 11 bases between them. This CDR3 comprises 14 residues. Germline V CDR1 and CDR2: MNHEY, SMNVEV (reference sequence). This CDR3 reads CASSLFGGETEAFF. Here the CDR3 DNA reads TGTGCCAGCAGTTTATTTGGGGGAGAGACTGAAGCTTTCTTT.

This clonotype was counted between two and nine times. This chain uses TRBV6-1 with TRBJ2-3; no definite D call. With 5 bases removed from V and 6 bases from J, the gap between germline ends came to 9 bases. The CDR3 runs 12 residues. The germline V gene encodes CDR1 MNHNS and CDR2 SASEGT. The CDR3, as DNA: TGTGCCAGCAGTACACAGCAGGATACGCAGTATTTT. Its protein is CASSTQQDTQYF.

About this clonotype: A read error may explain this, as a much larger clone is one base away. Written as DNA, the CDR3 is TGTGCCAGCAGCTTAGAACAGGGGAACACCGGGGAGCTGTTTTTT. Its translation is CASSLEQGNTGELFF. The V gene is TRBV13, the J gene TRBJ2-2; maybe TRBD1 (6 bases). With 1 base removed from V and 1 base from J, the gap between germline ends came to 7 bases. Germline assignment: CDR1 PRHDT and CDR2 FYEKMQ (reference sequence). CDR3 length: 15 residues. The entire variable domain, with the rest obtained from reference TRBV13 and TRBJ2-2, is as follows: AAGVIQSPRHLIKEKRETATLKCYPIPRHDTVYWYQQGPGQDPQFLISFYEKMQSDKGSIPDRFSAQQFSDYHSELNMSSLELGDSALYFCASSLEQGNTGELFFGEGSRLTVL.

This clonotype occurred many times. This chain joins TRBV7-8 and TRBJ2-7; 8 bases fit TRBD2. V was pared by 4 bases and J by 7 bases, with 0 bases of the junction left unmatched. The germline V gene has CDR1 SGHVS and CDR2 FQNEAQ. This CDR3 is 11 amino acids long. CDR3 in DNA: TGTGCCAGCAGCTCGGGGGGGGAGCAGTACGTC. It codes for CASSSGGEQYV.

As to this clonotype: The junction shows a germline mismatch at one end, possibly a read error. The chain joins TRBV5-3 to TRBJ2-5, with D possibly being TRBD1 (5 bases). TRBV5-3 is treated as an ORF (open reading frame) with a function not yet certain. The CDR3 length is 14 residues. DNA for the CDR3: TGTGCCAGCAGCTTGGACCTGGGGCTGGAGACCCAGTACTTC. Translated, it gives CASSLDLGLETQYF.

Only a few counts were recorded for this clonotype. The chain is built from TRBV20-1 and TRBJ1-1, with D uncertain. This CDR3 is 13 amino acids long. Germline V lookup: CDR1 DFQATT, CDR2 SNEGSKA (reference sequence). Trimming removed 5 bases at V and 0 bases at J, with 10 bases between. CDR3 nucleotide sequence: TGCAGTGCTCCTCCCCTCATGAACACTGAAGCTTTCTTT. Amino acids: CSAPPLMNTEAFF.

The rearrangement links TRBV6-2 or TRBV6-3 to TRBJ1-2; D remains unclear. The CDR3 loop spans 16 amino acids. V lost 5 bases to trimming and J lost 6 bases, with 22 bases between them. Germline V gene sequence: CDR1 MNHEY, CDR2 SVGEGT. The CDR3 here is CASSPALEPAGDGYTF. As DNA, the CDR3 is TGTGCCAGCAGTCCGGCTTTGGAGCCGGCCGGAGATGGCTACACCTTC.

This clonotype was counted only a few times. The chain employs TRBV12-5 and TRBJ2-2; possibly TRBD2 for D (5 bases). CDR1 LGHNT and CDR2 FRNRAP come from the germline V gene. This CDR3 has 13 amino acids. The V and J ends lost 5 bases and 6 bases respectively, with 10 bases between them. The CDR3 nucleotides are TGTGCTAGTGGTCTGCCGGGGTCCGGGGAGCTGTTTTTT. This encodes CASGLPGSGELFF.

This clonotype has a handful of counts. The chain has TRBV4-1 and TRBJ2-7, with TRBD2 matching over 12 bases. V shed 0 bases, J shed 5 bases, and the junction held 2 bases outside the gene matches. Germline CDR1 and CDR2: MGHRA and YSYEKL. The CDR3 has 15 amino acids. The CDR3 sequence: CASSQELAGGNEQYV. CDR3 coding DNA: TGCGCCAGCAGCCAAGAACTAGCGGGGGGCAACGAGCAGTACGTC.

The chain recombines TRBV12-3 or TRBV12-4 with TRBJ1-2; no definite D call. This CDR3 spans 14 amino acids. V was trimmed by 5 bases and J by 8 bases, leaving 18 bases between them. The DNA of the CDR3 is TGTGCCAGCAGTCCACAAGGACCGAGCGGCGGCTACACCTTC. This encodes CASSPQGPSGGYTF.

The chain couples TRBV18 to TRBJ1-1, with no clear D. From germline, CDR1 is KGHSH and CDR2 LQKENI. The CDR3 spans 16 residues. With 1 base removed from V and 1 base from J, the gap between germline ends came to 13 bases. DNA for the CDR3: TGTGCCAGCTCACCACAATCGGCAGGACCGAACACTGAAGCTTTCTTT. Its translation: CASSPQSAGPNTEAFF.

This clonotype turned up a few times. This sequence joins TRBV4-1 and TRBJ2-1; 12 nucleotides align to TRBD2. The germline CDR1 and CDR2 sequences are MGHRA and YSYEKL. CDR3 length: 16 amino acids. V lost 4 bases, J lost 3 bases, and 4 bases stayed unmatched. The CDR3 loop is CASSLRTSGNYNEQFF. In DNA, the CDR3 is TGCGCCAGCAGCCTCCGGACTAGCGGGAACTACAATGAGCAGTTCTTC.

The chain couples TRBV27 to TRBJ1-2, with D possibly matching TRBD1 (6 bases). The germline V gene encodes CDR1 MNHEY and CDR2 SMNVEV (reference sequence). With 0 bases removed from V and 1 base from J, the gap between germline ends came to 15 bases. This CDR3 region has 17 residues. Here the CDR3 DNA reads TGTGCCAGCAGTTTATCGGGCAGGACAGACTATAACTATGGCTACACCTTC. This codes for CASSLSGRTDYNYGYTF.

This clonotype was recorded at least ten times. The chain combines TRBV27 with TRBJ2-1; 10 nucleotides agree with TRBD1. Germline V gives CDR1 MNHEY, CDR2 SMNVEV (reference sequence). Trimming cost V 6 bases and J 8 bases; bases outside gene matches: 7. The CDR3 consists of 14 residues. This chain's CDR3 is CASSFRTGGDEQFF. The CDR3 nucleotides read TGTGCCAGCAGCTTTCGGACAGGGGGTGATGAGCAGTTCTTC.

The CDR3 is CASSSRGYQPQHF. The CDR3 region has the DNA TGTGCCAGCAGTTCCAGGGGTTATCAGCCCCAGCATTTT. V and J are TRBV28 and TRBJ1-5, with a weak D call TRBD1 (6 bases). This CDR3 spans 13 amino acids. CDR1 is MDHEN and CDR2 is SYDVKM in the germline V gene. The germline V and J ends were trimmed by 4 bases and 5 bases, with 9 bases remaining between them. The complete variable domain, with remaining parts taken from reference TRBV28 and TRBJ1-5, reads DVKVTQSSRYLVKRTGEKVFLECVQDMDHENMFWYRQDPGLGLRLIYFSYDVKMKEKGDIPEGYSVSREKKERFSLILESASTNQTSMYLCASSSRGYQPQHFGDGTRLSIL.

There are a few counts of this clonotype. The gene calls are TRBV15 and TRBJ2-1, with D hard to call. V lost 0 bases to trimming and J lost 7 bases, with 4 bases between them. Germline-derived CDR1 and CDR2 are LNHNV and YYDKDF (reference sequence). CDR3 length: 12 residues. CDR3 nucleotides: TGTGCCACCAGCAGAGATGGAAATGAGCAGTTCTTC. It specifies CATSRDGNEQFF.

This clonotype was seen more than once but under ten times. The chain links TRBV12-5 to TRBJ1-1; possible D gene TRBD1, 5 bases. Germline V CDR1 and CDR2: LGHNT, FRNRAP. V dropped 2 bases and J dropped 5 bases, with 15 bases sitting between them. This CDR3 spans 15 amino acids. CDR3 amino acids: CASGLIAGRGTEAFF. CDR3 sequence (DNA): TGTGCTAGTGGTTTGATCGCCGGGAGGGGAACTGAAGCTTTCTTT.

The rearrangement uses TRBV6-2 or TRBV6-3 and TRBJ1-2; 11 positions agree with TRBD1. This CDR3 comprises 16 residues. V dropped 4 bases and J dropped 4; count of bases not matched to a gene: 8. Germline values: CDR1 MNHEY, CDR2 SVGEGT. In nucleotides, the CDR3 is TGTGCCAGCAGTTTCTTCTGGACAGGGGGCATCTATGGCTACACCTTC. Protein sequence: CASSFFWTGGIYGYTF.

The rearrangement joins TRBV12-3 or TRBV12-4 to TRBJ2-7; TRBD2 might be the D (5 bases). CDR3 length: 14 residues. V was trimmed by 5 bases and J by 2 bases, leaving 13 bases between them. As DNA, the CDR3 is TGTGCCAGCAGTCCCCTAGAGGGTCCCTACGAGCAGTACTTC. Its translation: CASSPLEGPYEQYF.

This clonotype has more than one count but fewer than ten. The V call is TRBV27, the J call TRBJ2-1; D is unclear. CDR3 size: 15 residues. The V gene lost 2 bases and the J gene lost 4 bases, with 12 bases spanning the gap. Germline CDR1 is MNHEY and CDR2 is SMNVEV (reference sequence). The CDR3 protein is CASSLRVGEYNEQFF. The CDR3 nucleotides read TGTGCCAGCAGTTTAAGGGTCGGAGAGTACAATGAGCAGTTCTTC.

This clonotype was seen a handful of times. V gene TRBV28 combines with J gene TRBJ2-7, with D possibly TRBD1 on 7 matching bases. V was cut by 3 bases and J by 4 bases, with 19 bases left in between. There are 16 residues in the CDR3. In germline, CDR1 is MDHEN, CDR2 SYDVKM. The chain's CDR3 is CASSLGYSEGAYEQYF. DNA for the CDR3: TGTGCCAGCAGTTTGGGTTATTCGGAGGGGGCTTACGAGCAGTACTTC.